This TCR beta chain was found in a study of T cell responses to AZD1222 COVID-19 vaccine. Study-wide points: Mostly white British, mostly female donors; authors suggested clonal diversity may be underestimated. Nearly half of spike-specific TCRs reportedly target unmutated variant regions.

Pooling was applied to second doses at about 4 or about 12 weeks. CDR3 length equals 10 residues. The V and J ends lost 6 bases and 3 bases respectively, with 6 bases between them. Germline-derived CDR1 and CDR2 are SQVTM and ANQGSEA. Using immunoSEQ multiplex PCR, the repertoire was profiled, and TCRdb retains in-frame clones only, with some absent. Here the sample spans some 98,000 clones, almost 90% being singletons. A note on this clone: Its antigen is currently unknown.

The sample in question was peripheral blood, obtained 28 days after the second AZD1222 dose. The clonotype originates from an adult who received the AZD1222 COVID-19 vaccine. J is TRBJ2-7 and V is TRBV29-1; D gene ambiguous. The chain's CDR3 is CSVVNYEQYF. The CDR3 region has the DNA TGCAGCGTCGTAAACTACGAGCAGTACTTC.